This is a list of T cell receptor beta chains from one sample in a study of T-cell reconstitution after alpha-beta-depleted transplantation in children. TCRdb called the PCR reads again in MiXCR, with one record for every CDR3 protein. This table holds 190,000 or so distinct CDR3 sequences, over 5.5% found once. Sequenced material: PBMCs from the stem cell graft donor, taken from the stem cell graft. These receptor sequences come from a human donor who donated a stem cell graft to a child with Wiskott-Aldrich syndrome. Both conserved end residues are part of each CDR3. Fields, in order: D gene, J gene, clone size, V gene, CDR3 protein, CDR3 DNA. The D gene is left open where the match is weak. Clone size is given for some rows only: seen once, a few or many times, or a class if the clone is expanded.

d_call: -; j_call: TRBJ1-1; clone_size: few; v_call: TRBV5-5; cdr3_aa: CASSLVSVTEAFF; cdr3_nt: TGTGCCAGCAGCTTGGTCAGTGTAACTGAAGCTTTCTTT
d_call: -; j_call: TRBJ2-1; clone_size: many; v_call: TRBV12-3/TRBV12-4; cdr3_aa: CASSLGRGYYNEQFF; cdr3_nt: TGTGCCAGCAGTTTGGGCAGGGGCTACTACAATGAGCAGTTCTTC
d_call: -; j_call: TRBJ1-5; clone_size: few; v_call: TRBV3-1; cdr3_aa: CASSPTKGSNQPQHF; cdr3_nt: TGTGCCAGCAGCCCGACGAAGGGGAGCAATCAGCCCCAGCATTTT
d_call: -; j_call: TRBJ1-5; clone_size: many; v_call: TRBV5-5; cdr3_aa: CASSLGQSNQPQHF; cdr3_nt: TGTGCCAGCAGCTTGGGGCAGAGCAATCAGCCCCAGCATTTT
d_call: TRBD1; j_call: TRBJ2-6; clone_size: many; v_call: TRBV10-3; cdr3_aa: CATTGVTPSGANVLTF; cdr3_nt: TGTGCCACCACAGGGGTCACTCCCTCTGGGGCCAACGTCCTGACTTTC
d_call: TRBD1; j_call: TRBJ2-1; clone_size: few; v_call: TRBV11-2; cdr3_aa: CASSWGTATYNEQFF; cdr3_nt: TGTGCCAGCAGCTGGGGGACAGCTACCTACAATGAGCAGTTCTTC
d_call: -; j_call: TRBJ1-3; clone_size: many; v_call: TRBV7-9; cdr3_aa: CASSLDGAGGNTIYF; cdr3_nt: TGTGCCAGCAGCTTGGACGGGGCTGGTGGAAACACCATATATTTT
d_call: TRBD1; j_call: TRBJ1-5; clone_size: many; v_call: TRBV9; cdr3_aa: CASSRGQGRNQPQHF; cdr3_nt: TGTGCCAGCAGCCGGGGACAGGGCCGCAATCAGCCCCAGCATTTT
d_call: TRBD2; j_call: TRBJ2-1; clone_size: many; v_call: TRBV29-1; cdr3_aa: CSVVVGVSGLAGEIPYNEQFF; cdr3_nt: TGCAGCGTTGTAGTGGGGGTGAGTGGCCTAGCGGGAGAGATTCCCTACAATGAGCAGTTCTTC
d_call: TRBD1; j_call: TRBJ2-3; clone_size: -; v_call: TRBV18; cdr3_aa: CASSPLPPGQVTDTQYF; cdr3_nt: TGTGCCAGCTCACCACTCCCTCCGGGACAGGTTACAGATACGCAGTATTTT
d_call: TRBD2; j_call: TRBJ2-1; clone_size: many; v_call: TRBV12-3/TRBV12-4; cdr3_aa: CASSFRAGESYNEQFF; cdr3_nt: TGTGCCAGCAGTTTCCGAGCGGGAGAGTCCTACAATGAGCAGTTCTTC
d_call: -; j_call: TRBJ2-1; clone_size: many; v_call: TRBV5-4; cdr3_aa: CASSSAGTARNEQFF; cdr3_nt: TGTGCCAGCAGCTCGGCAGGGACTGCCCGCAATGAGCAGTTCTTC
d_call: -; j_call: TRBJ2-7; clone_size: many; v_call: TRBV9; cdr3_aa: CASSVGAGYVPEQYF; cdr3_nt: TGTGCCAGCAGCGTAGGCGCAGGGTATGTCCCCGAGCAGTACTTC